This T cell receptor beta chain was found in a study of vaccination and CD4 T cells after COVID-19. As to treatment: roughly ten-day PBMC culture with coronavirus spike peptide pools or control peptides (ViraFEST assay). It was before the COVID-19 pandemic (2011-2018) that the unexposed donor's CD4+ T cells were collected. Negative selection yielded CD4+ T cells from day-10 cultures. The researchers probed unexposed-donor CD4+ T cells with SARS-CoV-2 S/N and four cold-coronavirus spikes, cells permitting. This clonotype was observed a handful of times. Antigen: not known. Oncomine TCR Beta short-read sequencing was applied to DNA from cultured CD4+ T cells. In TCRdb, the PCR reads were re-called with MiXCR into one record per CDR3 protein. The sample has more than 7,500 distinct CDR3 sequences, roughly two fifths seen once; the top ten hold around 12%. Germline CDR1 reads LNHDA; CDR2 reads SQIVND (reference sequence). The V end was cut by 4 bases, the J end by 4 bases, with 10 bases between. The CDR3 extends over 14 amino acids.

The source material was CD4+ T cells from blood, cultured in vitro. The TCR sequence derives from a human donor in good health. This chain joins TRBV19 and TRBJ2-2, with D hard to call. The CDR3 DNA follows: TGTGCCAGTAGTAGCGGTCAGGCCACCGGGGAGCTGTTTTTT. Amino acid sequence: CASSSGQATGELFF.